This T cell receptor (beta chain) was identified in a study of T cells in Graves' hyperthyroidism and ophthalmopathy. As for the study in general: The blood sample was taken at first diagnosis, before treatment began. Study-wide points: Model output signaled ophthalmopathy a median approximately 6 months ahead of onset.

TCR beta CDR3 sequences were amplified from RNA transcripts. TCR CDR3 underwent first-round RT-PCR with the HTBI primer set. A single record per CDR3 protein comes from TCRdb applying MiXCR to the multiplex PCR reads. The repertoire holds 250,000 to 300,000 distinct CDR3 sequences, around a fifth seen once, with about two fifths in the top ten. Many counts were recorded for this clonotype. What it recognizes is unknown. Uncontrolled infection, other autoimmune disease, pregnancy or lactation barred patients from enrollment. The source of the PBMCs was less than 12 ml of fresh peripheral blood. The CDR3 is 15 residues long. Germline V gene data show CDR1 as SGHTS and CDR2 as YDEGEE. Trimming pared 6 bases from V and 5 bases from J, leaving 20 bases between.

The V and J genes are TRBV5-8 and TRBJ2-5, with D possibly TRBD1 on 6 matching bases. The sequencing sample was made of blood. The origin of this receptor is a man in his forties or fifties with Graves' ophthalmopathy. The CDR3 sequence is CASTPWAGERETQYF. DNA for the CDR3: TGTGCCAGCACCCCCTGGGCAGGGGAGCGGGAGACCCAGTACTTC.